These 16 T cell receptor beta chains share one sample of origin, sequenced in a study of CD8 T cells in Susac syndrome. After extraction with the RNeasy kit, about 0.45 to 1 ug of the RNA was reverse transcribed using random hexamers. TCRdb used MiXCR to reprocess the immunoSEQ multiplex PCR reads, holding one entry per CDR3 protein. The sample includes about 440,000 distinct CDR3 sequences, 85% of them seen just once. Material for sequencing was CD8+ T cells from PBMCs. The receptors shown here come from a human donor with multiple sclerosis.

V and J are TRBV28 and TRBJ1-1; D is undetermined. The length of the CDR3 is 15 residues. CDR1 and CDR2 from the germline V gene are MDHEN and SYDVKM. V gave up 5 bases and J gave up 5 bases, with 18 bases separating them. The CDR3 coding sequence is TGTGCCAGCAGTACCCGAGCGGGCGGAGATACTGAAGCTTTCTTT. Translated: CASSTRAGGDTEAFF. The full variable domain, its missing parts supplied by reference TRBV28 and TRBJ1-1, is DVKVTQSSRYLVKRTGEKVFLECVQDMDHENMFWYRQDPGLGLRLIYFSYDVKMKEKGDIPEGYSVSREKKERFSLILESASTNQTSMYLCASSTRAGGDTEAFFGQGTRLTVV.

The rearrangement uses TRBV15 and TRBJ2-1; 10 positions match TRBD2. This CDR3 is built from 13 residues. Germline V gene lookup returns CDR1 LNHNV and CDR2 YYDKDF (reference sequence). With 10 bases clipped from V and 4 bases from J, the junction kept 4 bases outside the gene matches. The CDR3 bases are TGTGCCATCGGACTAGCGGCTTACAATGAGCAGTTCTTC. The encoded protein is CAIGLAAYNEQFF.

This clonotype was recorded a few times. The rearrangement joins TRBV5-1 to TRBJ1-1, with D possibly matching TRBD1 (6 bases). Germline values: CDR1 SGHRS, CDR2 YFSETQ. The CDR3 is 14 residues long. V lost 1 base and J lost 3, with 10 bases in between. The CDR3 spells CASSLWQGYTEAFF. CDR3 DNA sequence: TGCGCCAGCAGCTTGTGGCAGGGGTACACTGAAGCTTTCTTT.

The V gene is TRBV5-1, the J gene TRBJ1-2; the match to TRBD1 covers 10 bases. Trimming removed 3 bases from V and 4 bases from J; junction bases left unmatched: 9. From germline, CDR1 is SGHRS and CDR2 YFSETQ. This CDR3 has 16 residues. The CDR3 protein is CASSWTGGPSVYGYTF. In DNA form, the CDR3 reads TGCGCCAGCAGCTGGACAGGGGGTCCAAGCGTCTATGGCTACACCTTC.

The rearrangement links TRBV9 to TRBJ1-5, with D possibly matching TRBD1 (6 bases). The germline CDR1 and CDR2 sequences are SGDLS and YYNGEE. The V gene lost 4 bases and the J gene lost 0 bases, with 17 bases spanning the gap. This CDR3 contains 17 residues. The chain's CDR3 is CASSPRGGFFSNQPQHF. The DNA for the CDR3 is TGTGCCAGCAGCCCCAGAGGGGGGTTCTTTAGCAATCAGCCCCAGCATTTT. The full variable domain, completed using reference TRBV9 and TRBJ1-5, is DSGVTQTPKHLITATGQRVTLRCSPRSGDLSVYWYQQSLDQGLQFLIQYYNGEERAKGNILERFSAQQFPDLHSELNLSSLELGDSALYFCASSPRGGFFSNQPQHFGDGTRLSIL.

CDR3 residues: CSALDGLYEQYF. The CDR3 DNA sequence: TGCAGTGCTTTGGACGGACTTTACGAGCAGTACTTC. This chain uses TRBV20-1 with TRBJ2-7, with D possibly being TRBD2 (5 bases). This CDR3 contains 12 residues. Germline V CDR1 and CDR2: DFQATT, SNEGSKA (reference sequence). The V end was cut by 5 bases, the J end by 4 bases, with 12 bases between.

The chain uses TRBV27 and TRBJ1-4; D possibly corresponds to TRBD1 (5 bases). V gave up 1 base and J gave up 8 bases, with 11 bases separating them. This CDR3 has 14 amino acids. The germline CDR1 and CDR2 sequences are MNHEY and SMNVEV (reference sequence). CDR3 sequence (DNA): TGTGCCAGCAGTTTATACGGGGGTTCCGAAAAACTGTTTTTT. It yields the protein CASSLYGGSEKLFF.

The chain recombines TRBV7-3 with TRBJ2-1, with D possibly matching TRBD2 (5 bases). The CDR3 extends over 16 amino acids. Germline CDR1 reads SGHTA; CDR2 reads FQGTGA. Trimming pared 4 bases from V and 0 bases from J, leaving 13 bases between. The CDR3 is CASSSLDSVSYNEQFF. CDR3 DNA sequence: TGTGCCAGCAGCTCCCTGGACTCCGTCTCCTACAATGAGCAGTTCTTC.

The J gene is TRBJ2-3, the V gene TRBV27, with TRBD2 identical over 7 bases. The CDR3 sequence is 16 residues long. The germline V gene has CDR1 MNHEY and CDR2 SMNVEV (reference sequence). Trimming cost V 0 bases and J 2 bases; bases outside gene matches: 5. CDR3 loop: CASSLSSSGATDTQYF. In DNA form, the CDR3 reads TGTGCCAGCAGTTTATCCTCCAGCGGGGCCACAGATACGCAGTATTTT.

CDR3 sequence: CSAPGPSSYNEQFF. The CDR3 nucleotides are TGCAGTGCTCCGGGACCTAGCTCCTACAATGAGCAGTTCTTC. V and J are TRBV20-1 and TRBJ2-1; D tentatively fits TRBD1 or TRBD2 (5 bases each). Looked up from germline, CDR1 is DFQATT and CDR2 is SNEGSKA (reference sequence). V was trimmed by 5 bases and J by 0 bases, leaving 11 bases between them. There are 14 residues in the CDR3.

V and J are TRBV6-1 and TRBJ2-1; the D is unclear. Trimming cost V 8 bases and J 3 bases, with 8 bases left between them. CDR1 MNHNS and CDR2 SASEGT come from the germline V gene. The CDR3 contains 12 residues. The CDR3 DNA reads as TGTGCCAGCGGGCTAAACTACAATGAGCAGTTCTTC. Translated: CASGLNYNEQFF.

The chain links TRBV28 to TRBJ2-5; weak D call: TRBD1 (6 bases). Trimming took 5 bases from V and 5 from J, leaving 12 bases between them. Germline V gene data show CDR1 as MDHEN and CDR2 as SYDVKM. This CDR3 spans 13 amino acids. The CDR3 DNA follows: TGTGCCAGCAGTCCGCAGGGGTGGGAGACCCAGTACTTC. It specifies CASSPQGWETQYF.

The V gene is TRBV12-3 or TRBV12-4, the J gene TRBJ2-1; no reliable D call. Trimming cost V 6 bases and J 4 bases, with 7 bases left between them. This CDR3 has 12 residues. CDR3: CASRADYNEQFF. The DNA for the CDR3 is TGTGCCAGCAGGGCGGATTACAATGAGCAGTTCTTC.

This chain connects TRBV20-1 to TRBJ2-1, with D perhaps matching TRBD1 (6 bases). The CDR3 sequence is 14 residues long. The V end was cut by 6 bases, the J end by 0 bases, with 12 bases between. CDR1 is DFQATT, CDR2 SNEGSKA, per germline (reference sequence). Written as DNA, the CDR3 is TGCAGTGCGAGGACAGTTAGCTCCTACAATGAGCAGTTCTTC. Encoded protein: CSARTVSSYNEQFF.

The genes are TRBV19 and TRBJ1-1; D call uncertain. The V gene's germline CDR1 is LNHDA and CDR2 SQIVND (reference sequence). Trimming stripped 0 bases from V and 0 bases from J, with 8 bases between. The CDR3 has 15 residues. The CDR3 sequence: CASSIDPSLNTEAFF. In nucleotides, the CDR3 is TGTGCCAGTAGTATAGATCCCAGTTTGAACACTGAAGCTTTCTTT. The whole variable domain, remainder taken from reference TRBV19 and TRBJ1-1, is DGGITQSPKYLFRKEGQNVTLSCEQNLNHDAMYWYRQDPGQGLRLIYYSQIVNDFQKGDIAEGYSVSREKKESFPLTVTSAQKNPTAFYLCASSIDPSLNTEAFFGQGTRLTVV.

This clonotype was picked up one time. The gene calls are TRBV29-1 and TRBJ2-1, with unresolved D. The CDR3 is 15 amino acids. V gave up 4 bases and J gave up 0 bases, with 13 bases separating them. CDR1 is SQVTM and CDR2 is ANQGSEA in the germline V gene. The DNA for the CDR3 is TGCAGCGTTGTTCCCCTTCAAAGCTCCTACAATGAGCAGTTCTTC. This translates into CSVVPLQSSYNEQFF.